The 14 T cell receptor beta chains below all came from one sample that was sequenced in a study of identical twins. TCRdb itself ran the 5' RACE reads through MiXCR, one entry per CDR3 protein. Among approximately 630,000 distinct CDR3 sequences listed, under 8.5% were seen once. The same sample was also used in a study of yellow fever vaccine responses in identical twins.

The specimen sequenced was PBMCs. The source of these receptors is a young woman in good health.

The chain links TRBV7-9 to TRBJ1-1; D is perhaps TRBD1 (6 bases). V was trimmed by 1 base and J by 6 bases, leaving 9 bases between them. The CDR3 has 13 amino acids. Germline CDR1 SEHNR, CDR2 FQNEAQ (reference sequence). CDR3 sequence: CASSLGQVSEAFF. CDR3 nucleotide sequence: TGTGCCAGCAGCTTAGGACAGGTGTCTGAAGCTTTCTTT. Full variable domain (outside the CDR3, taken from reference TRBV7-9 and TRBJ1-1): DTGVSQNPRHKITKRGQNVTFRCDPISEHNRLYWYRQTLGQGPEFLTYFQNEAQLEKSRLLSDRFSAERPKGSFSTLEIQRTEQGDSAMYLCASSLGQVSEAFFGQGTRLTVV.

There are a few counts of this clonotype. The chain joins TRBV6-5 to TRBJ2-2; 15 bases are a match to TRBD2. With V trimmed by 2 bases and J by 6 bases, 10 bases remained unmatched. The CDR3 runs 19 residues. The germline CDR1 and CDR2 sequences are MNHEY and SVGAGI. In DNA form, the CDR3 reads TGTGCCAGCAGTTACCGGACTAGCGGGAGGGGAGATCGAGCCGGGGAGCTGTTTTTT. Translation gives CASSYRTSGRGDRAGELFF.

The chain has TRBV6-2 or TRBV6-3 and TRBJ1-6; 9 bases map to TRBD1. Trimming took 2 bases from V and 1 from J; bases not matched to a gene: 9. Germline CDR1 is MNHEY and CDR2 is SVGEGT. The CDR3 length is 19 residues. The CDR3 bases are TGTGCCAGCAGTTACCTCCCGGACAGGGGATTTTCCTATAATTCACCCCTCCACTTT. It encodes CASSYLPDRGFSYNSPLHF.

The chain has TRBV5-6 and TRBJ2-3; 10 bases are shared with TRBD2. CDR3 size: 15 residues. Germline loops: CDR1 SGHDT, CDR2 YYEEEE. The V segment lost 4 bases and the J segment 7 bases; nucleotides outside the gene matches: 9. CDR3: CASSRLGTSDNTQYF. The CDR3 DNA reads TGTGCCAGCAGCCGACTAGGGACTAGCGATAATACGCAGTATTTT. The entire variable domain, with the rest obtained from reference TRBV5-6 and TRBJ2-3, is as follows: DAGVTQSPTHLIKTRGQQVTLRCSPKSGHDTVSWYQQALGQGPQFIFQYYEEEERQRGNFPDRFSGHQFPNYSSELNVNALLLGDSALYLCASSRLGTSDNTQYFGPGTRLTVL.

The chain recombines TRBV28 with TRBJ2-7; D might be TRBD1 or TRBD2, each matching 5 bases. Deletions cut 9 bases from V and 1 base from J, with 13 bases between. The CDR3 spans 13 residues. The V gene's germline CDR1 is MDHEN and CDR2 SYDVKM. The CDR3 nucleotides are TGTGCCAGACACCCTTGGGGGTCCTACGAGCAGTACTTC. It codes for CARHPWGSYEQYF.

This clonotype was seen many times. J is TRBJ2-5 and V is TRBV7-8; no reliable D call. Trimming took 5 bases from V and 3 from J, leaving 16 bases between them. CDR3 length: 15 residues. Germline lookup yields CDR1 SGHVS and CDR2 FQNEAQ. CDR3 protein: CASSRRKYREETQYF. CDR3 bases: TGTGCCAGCAGCCGAAGAAAATACCGCGAAGAGACCCAGTACTTC.

The chain has TRBV7-2 and TRBJ1-3; 10 nucleotides line up with TRBD1. CDR1 and CDR2 (germline): SGHTA, FQGNSA. J was trimmed by 7 bases and V by 2 bases; bases with no gene match: 11. This CDR3 has 17 amino acids. CDR3 coding DNA: TGTGCCAGCAGCTTAACGACAGGGGGCGATTGGAAGAACACCATATATTTT. Translating it yields CASSLTTGGDWKNTIYF.

A few counts support this clonotype. The chain has TRBV10-2 and TRBJ2-7; TRBD2 aligns across 9 bases. Germline V gene lookup returns CDR1 WSHSY and CDR2 SAAADI. V trimming: 8 bases; J trimming: 5 bases; junction bases outside the gene matches: 13. The CDR3 runs to 15 residues. Here the CDR3 DNA reads TGCGCCAGCGCCCTAGGGGCGGGAGGGCGGAACGAGCAGTACTTC. Residues: CASALGAGGRNEQYF.

The gene calls are TRBV10-3 and TRBJ1-5; no firm D call. Germline lookup yields CDR1 ENHRY and CDR2 SYGVKD. This CDR3 comprises 13 residues. Trimming pared 11 bases from V and 3 bases from J, leaving 14 bases between. In nucleotides, the CDR3 is TGTGCCGCTGGACCTGTGGCCAATCAGCCCCAGCATTTT. It encodes CAAGPVANQPQHF.

This chain uses TRBV11-2 with TRBJ2-7, with 8 bases identical to TRBD2. Germline V gene data show CDR1 as SGHAT and CDR2 as FQNNGV. J was trimmed by 2 bases and V by 1 base; bases with no gene match: 4. The CDR3 sequence is 15 residues long. CDR3 coding DNA: TGTGCCAGCAGCTTAGGGGGACTAGGGACCTACGAGCAGTACTTC. This gives the protein CASSLGGLGTYEQYF.

Only a few counts were recorded for this clonotype. The CDR3 region is CASTPRRSSGGSNTGELFF. The DNA of the CDR3 is TGTGCCAGCACCCCTAGGAGGTCTAGCGGGGGATCGAACACCGGGGAGCTGTTTTTT. The chain couples TRBV12-3 or TRBV12-4 to TRBJ2-2, with 10 bases aligning to TRBD2. J was trimmed by 0 bases and V by 7 bases; bases with no gene match: 14. CDR3 length: 19 amino acids.

The rearrangement joins TRBV24-1 to TRBJ2-2; the D gene is possibly TRBD1 (7 bases). This CDR3 spans 14 amino acids. Deletions cut 2 bases from V and 7 bases from J, with 10 bases between. Germline CDR1 KGHDR, CDR2 SFDVKD. The CDR3 sequence: CATSDYQGGGELFF. The CDR3 nucleotides are TGTGCCACCAGTGATTACCAGGGGGGCGGGGAGCTGTTTTTT.

This clonotype occurred a few times. This chain joins TRBV5-5 and TRBJ2-1; D is possibly TRBD1 or TRBD2 (6 bases each). This CDR3 comprises 15 residues. V was clipped by 4 bases and J by 0 bases, with 11 bases between them. Germline V gene lookup returns CDR1 SGHKS and CDR2 YYEKEE (reference sequence). The CDR3: CASSPGGRSYNEQFF. CDR3 DNA: TGTGCCAGCAGCCCCGGGGGCCGCTCCTACAATGAGCAGTTCTTC.

This clonotype appeared a few times. The chain couples TRBV5-5 to TRBJ2-5; D ambiguous. CDR1 SGHKS and CDR2 YYEKEE come from the germline V gene (reference sequence). V was pared by 0 bases and J by 2 bases, with 14 bases between. The CDR3 is made up of 16 amino acids. This chain's CDR3 is CASSLEVGMGQETQYF. The DNA of the CDR3 is TGTGCCAGCAGCTTGGAGGTGGGAATGGGGCAAGAGACCCAGTACTTC. Supplemented by reference TRBV5-5 and TRBJ2-5, the full variable domain reads DAGVTQSPTHLIKTRGQQVTLRCSPISGHKSVSWYQQVLGQGPQFIFQYYEKEERGRGNFPDRFSARQFPNYSSELNVNALLLGDSALYLCASSLEVGMGQETQYFGPGTRLLVL.